The 21 T cell receptor beta chains below were found in one sample sequenced in a study of T cells in Graves' hyperthyroidism and ophthalmopathy. Amplification of TCR beta CDR3 regions was performed using RNA transcripts as template. TCR CDR3 underwent first-round RT-PCR with the HTBI primer set. MiXCR, applied by TCRdb to the multiplex PCR reads, yields one record per CDR3 protein. The sample includes roughly 240,000 distinct CDR3 sequences, roughly 17% of them seen just once. The sample comprised blood. Receptors were obtained from a young woman with Graves' ophthalmopathy.

This clonotype has only one observation. The chain employs TRBV19 and TRBJ2-1, with 13 bases that match TRBD2. CDR1 is LNHDA, CDR2 SQIVND, per germline (reference sequence). The V segment lost 4 bases and the J segment 4 bases; nucleotides outside the gene matches: 7. This CDR3 contains 17 residues. The CDR3 protein is CASSRGTSGVGYNEQFF. CDR3 nucleotide sequence: TGTGCCAGTAGTAGAGGGACTAGCGGGGTAGGGTACAATGAGCAGTTCTTC.

The J gene is TRBJ2-7, the V gene TRBV20-1, with 8 bases that match TRBD2. The CDR3 covers 17 residues. J lost 1 base, V lost 0 bases, and 11 bases had no gene match. Germline lookup yields CDR1 DFQATT and CDR2 SNEGSKA (reference sequence). The CDR3 DNA follows: TGCAGTGCTAGAGATCCGGTGGTTCTAGCGGGTTCCTACGAGCAGTACTTC. Translation gives CSARDPVVLAGSYEQYF.

V gene TRBV19 combines with J gene TRBJ1-1; D call uncertain. The CDR3 is made up of 14 amino acids. The V gene lost 3 bases and the J gene lost 1 base, with 9 bases spanning the gap. The V gene's germline CDR1 is LNHDA and CDR2 SQIVND (reference sequence). The CDR3 protein is CASSIDAPNTEAFF. CDR3 coding DNA: TGTGCCAGTAGTATCGATGCCCCGAACACTGAAGCTTTCTTT.

Details on this clonotype: A much larger clonotype is one base distant, so this may be a read error. This chain connects TRBV30 to TRBJ2-7, with D tentatively TRBD1 (5 bases). The tail of the sequence fits TRBJ2-1 better, so the J call may be wrong. Germline V lookup: CDR1 GTSNPN, CDR2 SVGIG (reference sequence). This CDR3 is built from 14 residues. The CDR3 region is CAWNGEGVLYEQFF. The CDR3 nucleotides read TGTGCCTGGAATGGGGAAGGGGTACTTTACGAGCAGTTCTTC.

This clonotype has ten or more counts. V usage is TRBV7-2 and J usage is TRBJ1-2, with 9 bases fitting TRBD1. This CDR3 comprises 17 residues. J lost 2 bases, V lost 2 bases, and 9 bases had no gene match. Germline CDR1 reads SGHTA; CDR2 reads FQGNSA. The CDR3 sequence is CASSLRGTGRANYGYTF. As DNA, the CDR3 is TGTGCCAGCAGCTTAAGGGGGACAGGGAGGGCAAACTATGGCTACACCTTC.

This clonotype was detected many times. The CDR3 DNA reads as TGCGCCAGCATGGGACGGGGGGATACGCAGTATTTT. This sequence encodes CASMGRGDTQYF. The chain carries TRBV5-1 and TRBJ2-3; the D gene is possibly TRBD2 (6 bases). V dropped 6 bases and J dropped 6 bases, with 11 bases sitting between them. The germline gives CDR1 SGHRS, CDR2 YFSETQ. CDR3 length equals 12 residues.

This clonotype was seen at least ten times. The chain joins TRBV27 to TRBJ2-7; D is perhaps TRBD2 (6 bases). The CDR3 covers 14 residues. Germline V lookup: CDR1 MNHEY, CDR2 SMNVEV (reference sequence). V was trimmed by 5 bases and J by 5 bases, leaving 16 bases between them. CDR3 bases: TGTGCCAGCAGTCCTGGGACTCCTCCCCACGAGCAGTACTTC. It yields the protein CASSPGTPPHEQYF.

This clonotype was seen at least ten times. V and J are TRBV7-2 and TRBJ2-7; TRBD2 matches 12 bases. The CDR3 length is 15 residues. The germline V gene encodes CDR1 SGHTA and CDR2 FQGNSA. Losses at the gene ends were 5 bases for V and 4 bases for J; bases not matched to a gene: 6. Here the CDR3 reads CASSTGLAGQYEQYF. The CDR3 DNA is TGTGCCAGCAGCACCGGACTAGCGGGACAGTACGAGCAGTACTTC.

This clonotype has a count of ten or more. V is TRBV9 and J is TRBJ1-1, with D hard to call. Germline assignment: CDR1 SGDLS and CDR2 YYNGEE. V shed 0 bases and J shed 2 bases, with 5 bases lying between them. This CDR3 spans 13 amino acids. The CDR3 coding sequence is TGTGCCAGCAGCGTAGGTGATAACACTGAAGCTTTCTTT. Protein: CASSVGDNTEAFF. Full variable domain (rest looked up from reference TRBV9 and TRBJ1-1): DSGVTQTPKHLITATGQRVTLRCSPRSGDLSVYWYQQSLDQGLQFLIQYYNGEERAKGNILERFSAQQFPDLHSELNLSSLELGDSALYFCASSVGDNTEAFFGQGTRLTVV.

This clonotype was recorded a few times. The chain couples TRBV6-2 or TRBV6-3 to TRBJ1-2; 7 bases align to TRBD1. This CDR3 spans 15 amino acids. J lost 3 bases, V lost 2 bases, and 6 bases had no gene match. Germline V CDR1 and CDR2: MNHEY, SVGEGT. Here the CDR3 reads CASSYGQASHYGYTF. CDR3 DNA sequence: TGTGCCAGCAGTTACGGACAGGCGAGCCACTATGGCTACACCTTC.

This clonotype has a count of ten or more. This chain joins TRBV6-1 and TRBJ2-4; tentative D call: TRBD1 (5 bases). Germline loops: CDR1 MNHNS, CDR2 SASEGT. Deletions cut 5 bases from V and 3 bases from J, with 17 bases between. The CDR3 has 16 residues. In DNA form, the CDR3 reads TGTGCCAGCAGTAAACCAGGGCTTCTAGGCAAAAACATTCAGTACTTC. Translation: CASSKPGLLGKNIQYF.

This clonotype was observed at least ten times. The V call is TRBV3-1, the J call TRBJ2-3; TRBD2 aligns across 11 bases. In germline, CDR1 is LGHDT, CDR2 YNNKEL (reference sequence). J gave up 6 bases and V 1 base, and 6 bases lay outside the gene matches. CDR3 length: 16 amino acids. The CDR3, as DNA: TGTGCCAGCAGCCAAGTTGCACTAGCGGGAGAGGATACGCAGTATTTT. Amino acids: CASSQVALAGEDTQYF.

This clonotype was found many times. The chain combines TRBV2 with TRBJ1-1; D call uncertain. Germline CDR1 and CDR2: SNHLY and FYNNEI. The CDR3 contains 14 residues. V dropped 1 base and J dropped 2 bases, with 8 bases sitting between them. The DNA of the CDR3 is TGTGCCAGCAGTGAAGTGAGGAGAAACACTGAAGCTTTCTTT. This codes for CASSEVRRNTEAFF.

The chain recombines TRBV13 with TRBJ2-2, with 10 nucleotides matching TRBD1. After removal of 4 bases from V and 4 bases from J, the junction contained 12 bases not matched to a gene. Germline loops: CDR1 PRHDT, CDR2 FYEKMQ (reference sequence). The CDR3 has 18 amino acids. CDR3 nucleotides: TGTGCCAGCAGCTCCTCCGCGACAGGGGGCTTGTTCACCGGGGAGCTGTTTTTT. Translated: CASSSSATGGLFTGELFF.

This clonotype has at least ten counts. The CDR3 loop reads CSAREWPSGGGVEQYF. The CDR3 region has the DNA TGCAGTGCTAGAGAGTGGCCTAGCGGGGGGGGGGTCGAGCAGTACTTC. The chain couples TRBV20-1 to TRBJ2-7, with 12 bases fitting TRBD2. V shed 0 bases and J 6 bases; nucleotides not matched to a gene: 9. The V gene's germline CDR1 is DFQATT and CDR2 SNEGSKA (reference sequence). The CDR3 has 16 residues.

This clonotype was observed many times. V is TRBV28 and J is TRBJ1-1; D call uncertain. CDR3 size: 15 residues. V gave up 3 bases and J gave up 1 base, with 12 bases separating them. Germline V gives CDR1 MDHEN, CDR2 SYDVKM. CDR3 region: CASSLGGPPNTEAFF. Written as DNA, the CDR3 is TGTGCCAGCAGTTTGGGCGGACCCCCGAACACTGAAGCTTTCTTT.

The rearrangement uses TRBV19 and TRBJ2-7, with D uncertain. There are 13 residues in the CDR3. The V gene lost 4 bases and the J gene lost 2 bases, with 9 bases spanning the gap. Per the germline V gene, CDR1 is LNHDA and CDR2 is SQIVND (reference sequence). In DNA, the CDR3 is TGTGCCAGTAGTACCCACGTAGCCTACGAGCAGTACTTC. Translating it yields CASSTHVAYEQYF.

The rearrangement joins TRBV4-1 to TRBJ2-5, with 13 positions matching TRBD2. V lost 4 bases to trimming and J lost 1 base; unmatched junction nucleotides: 9. The CDR3 is 18 amino acids. From germline, CDR1 is MGHRA and CDR2 YSYEKL. The CDR3 is CASSPVRGTSGAQETQYF. The CDR3 DNA reads as TGCGCCAGCAGCCCCGTTCGCGGGACTAGCGGGGCCCAAGAGACCCAGTACTTC.

This clonotype has a count of ten or more. This sequence joins TRBV27 and TRBJ2-3; D ambiguous. The length of the CDR3 is 14 residues. Per the germline V gene, CDR1 is MNHEY and CDR2 is SMNVEV (reference sequence). Trimming cost V 3 bases and J 6 bases, with 13 bases left between them. The DNA of the CDR3 is TGTGCCAGCAGTTTGGCGTCAATTGGGGATACGCAGTATTTT. It yields the protein CASSLASIGDTQYF.

This clonotype occurred once. The chain recombines TRBV6-1 with TRBJ2-3; 7 bases are shared with TRBD2. The CDR3 has 15 amino acids. Per germline, CDR1 MNHNS and CDR2 SASEGT. J gave up 2 bases and V 5 bases, and 7 bases lay outside the gene matches. CDR3 in DNA: TGTGCCAGCAGTCCGGGGGGTTCCCTCACAGATACGCAGTATTTT. Its protein product is CASSPGGSLTDTQYF.

Many counts were recorded for this clonotype. The chain links TRBV9 to TRBJ1-2; D perhaps matches TRBD1 (6 bases). The CDR3 totals 12 residues. CDR1 and CDR2 (germline): SGDLS, YYNGEE. The V end was cut by 3 bases, the J end by 8 bases, with 11 bases between. Here the CDR3 reads CASSGAGVGYTF. DNA for the CDR3: TGTGCCAGCAGCGGTGCAGGGGTCGGCTACACCTTC.